Listed below are T cell receptor beta chains from one sample, sequenced in a study of glioma-infiltrating T cells after dendritic cell vaccination. TCRdb's table, derived via immunoSEQ multiplex PCR, lists solely in-frame clones and lacks some. The data contain about 24,000 clones, roughly 89% of them singletons. Sequencing used blood, obtained after dendritic cell vaccination. The receptors derive from a human donor with glioblastoma. CDR3s include the opening cysteine and the closing phenylalanine or tryptophan. The order of the fields is clone size, D gene, V gene, J gene, CDR3 DNA, CDR3 protein. The D gene is left open where the match is weak. Size values are once, few and many counts, or a class for expanded clones, and some rows have none.

-	TRBD1	TRBV7-9	TRBJ1-6	TGTGCCAGCAGCTCACAGGGGGGTGTTTCACCCCTCCACTTT	CASSSQGGVSPLHF
-	TRBD1	TRBV6-1	TRBJ2-7	TGTGCCAGCAGTTGGACAGGGGGGGAATACGAGCAGTACTTC	CASSWTGGEYEQYF
-	TRBD2	TRBV4-2	TRBJ2-5	TGTGCCAGCAGCCCCTTGGGTTCTAGCGGGGGGGCCATAGAGACCCAGTACTTC	CASSPLGSSGGAIETQYF
-	TRBD1	TRBV19	TRBJ2-7	TGTGCCAGTAGTATAACGGGACAGCGCTACGAGCAGTACTTC	CASSITGQRYEQYF
-	-	TRBV30	TRBJ2-1	TGTGCCTGGAGCAAGGAAGCGACTAAGCAGTTCTTC	CAWSKEATKQFF
-	TRBD2	TRBV7-2	TRBJ2-3	TGTGCCAGCAGCCTCGGGACTAGCGGAGATACGCAGTATTTT	CASSLGTSGDTQYF
once	TRBD1	TRBV9	TRBJ2-3	TGTGCCAGCAGCAAACGACAGGGGGCTTCGGATACGCAGTATTTT	CASSKRQGASDTQYF
-	TRBD1	TRBV7-2	TRBJ1-1	TGTGCCAGCAGCTGGGGACAGGGGGCAATAGCTTTCTTT	CASSWGQGAIAFF
-	-	TRBV6-6	TRBJ1-1	TGTGCCAGCATGGGCGGGCGGAGTGAAGCTTTCTTT	CASMGGRSEAFF
once	TRBD1	TRBV6-5	TRBJ1-5	TGTGCCAGCAGTTCCGGAGACAGGGGGTTTCAGCCCCAGCATTTT	CASSSGDRGFQPQHF
-	-	TRBV7-9	TRBJ1-2	TGTGCCAGCAGCTTAGGGGAGGGCCTTAATTCCTATGGCTACACCTTC	CASSLGEGLNSYGYTF
-	TRBD2	TRBV19	TRBJ2-5	TGTGCCAGTAGTATGGGTGTAACTAGCGGACAAGAGACCCAGTACTTC	CASSMGVTSGQETQYF
-	-	TRBV11-3	TRBJ2-1	TGTGCCAGCAGCTTTGCAGGGGTCAGGTCCTACAATGAGCAGTTCTTC	CASSFAGVRSYNEQFF
-	-	TRBV4-2	TRBJ2-7	TGTGCCAGCAGCCAAGAGGAGCGGGCGAGAGACGAGCAGTACTTC	CASSQEERARDEQYF
-	-	TRBV7-2	TRBJ2-7	TGTGCCAGCAGCTTAGCGCAGGGCAGCAACTACGAGCAGTACTTC	CASSLAQGSNYEQYF
-	-	TRBV28	TRBJ1-4	TGTGCCAGCAGTTTACCTCCCCAGGCATCCGAAAAACTGTTTTTT	CASSLPPQASEKLFF
-	TRBD1	TRBV18	TRBJ2-7	TGTGCCAGCTCACCCACCTCTGGGGACAGGGACTACGAGCAGTACTTC	CASSPTSGDRDYEQYF
-	-	TRBV2	TRBJ2-1	TGTGCCAGCAGCGCGAACTCGCCTGAGCAGTTCTTC	CASSANSPEQFF
-	TRBD2	TRBV4-1	TRBJ2-5	TGCGCCAGCAGCCAAGATGAGCTCAGCGGGGGTTGGGAGACCCAGTACTTC	CASSQDELSGGWETQYF
-	-	TRBV30	TRBJ2-7	TGTGCCTGGGACAGCTCGAGGTACGAGCAGTACTTC	CAWDSSRYEQYF
-	TRBD1	TRBV4-1	TRBJ2-1	TGCGCCAGCAGTCCGGGACAGGGACCCAATGAGCAGTTCTTC	CASSPGQGPNEQFF
-	TRBD1	TRBV5-5	TRBJ2-2	TGTGCCAGCAGCTCCCGGGACAGGGTTAAGTCCGGGGAGCTGTTTTTT	CASSSRDRVKSGELFF
-	-	TRBV6-1	TRBJ1-5	TGTGCCAGCAGTGCCAACCCGGACAGTAATCAGCCCCAGCATTTT	CASSANPDSNQPQHF
once	TRBD1	TRBV28	TRBJ1-2	TGTGCCAGCAGTTTAAACAGGGGGAGGAACTATGGCTACACCTTC	CASSLNRGRNYGYTF
-	TRBD1	TRBV5-1	TRBJ1-2	TGCGCCAGCAGCTTGGACAGGGGAGCTAACTATGGCTACACCTTC	CASSLDRGANYGYTF
-	-	TRBV7-2	TRBJ1-2	TGTGCCAGCAGCTTAGATCCAGTTTCAGTTTATGGCTACACCTTC	CASSLDPVSVYGYTF
-	TRBD1	TRBV5-1	TRBJ2-3	TGCGCCAGCAGCTTGGGGACAGGATCTAGCACAGATACGCAGTATTTT	CASSLGTGSSTDTQYF
-	TRBD1	TRBV11-2	TRBJ2-7	TGTGCCAGCAGCTTACTCGGACAGGGAAACGACGAGCAGTACTTC	CASSLLGQGNDEQYF
-	-	TRBV5-1	TRBJ1-2	TGCGCCAGTTCCAAGGGCGTGGCAGGGGATGGCTACACCTTC	CASSKGVAGDGYTF
-	-	TRBV7-2	TRBJ1-4	TGTGCCAGCAGCTTCGCTTTGGGGGCGGGGGGGAAACTGTTTTTT	CASSFALGAGGKLFF
-	-	TRBV27	TRBJ2-4	TGTGCCAGCAGTTTGATGGGGCAGGGCAAAAACATTCAGTACTTC	CASSLMGQGKNIQYF
-	TRBD1	TRBV5-8	TRBJ1-4	TGTGCCAGCAGCTCGGGGGACAGGGACGAAAAACTGTTTTTT	CASSSGDRDEKLFF
-	TRBD1	TRBV18	TRBJ1-1	TGTGCCAGCTCACCCTCAGGGGGTTTTGAAGCTTTCTTT	CASSPSGGFEAFF
-	TRBD2	TRBV6-5	TRBJ2-2	TGTGCCAGCAGTTGGACCCTAGCGGGGGGGCCCGGGGAGCTGTTTTTT	CASSWTLAGGPGELFF
-	-	TRBV6-5	TRBJ2-7	TGTGCCAGCAGCCCTCCCGGGCGGGGGCCCTACGAGCAGTACTTC	CASSPPGRGPYEQYF
-	TRBD2	TRBV7-7	TRBJ2-3	TGTGCTAGCACCCCCGGACTAGCGGGGTCAGGAGATACGCAGTATTTT	CASTPGLAGSGDTQYF
-	TRBD1	TRBV4-1	TRBJ2-7	TGCGCCAGCAGCCCAACGGACAGGGGCGGGGTCTACGAGCAGTACTTC	CASSPTDRGGVYEQYF
-	-	TRBV5-5	TRBJ1-1	TGTGCCAGCAGCCACCTGACAGTTGAAGCTTTCTTT	CASSHLTVEAFF
-	TRBD1	TRBV5-5	TRBJ2-5	TGTGCCAGCAGCTTGGTCGGGACAGGGGGAGAGACCCAGTACTTC	CASSLVGTGGETQYF
-	TRBD1	TRBV12-5	TRBJ1-2	TGTGCTAGTGGTCCCGGGACAGATTTTGGTTACACCTTC	CASGPGTDFGYTF
-	-	TRBV29-1	TRBJ1-3	TGCAGCGTTAGAGGCACTCCTGGAAACACCATATATTTT	CSVRGTPGNTIYF
-	-	TRBV7-9	TRBJ1-1	TGTGCCAGCAGCTTACCGGGGGACCTGGGTGAAGCTTTCTTT	CASSLPGDLGEAFF
few	-	TRBV19	TRBJ1-5	TGTGCCAGTAGTATCCCCTATAGCAATCAGCCCCAGCATTTT	CASSIPYSNQPQHF
-	-	TRBV7-7	TRBJ2-5	TGTGCTAGCAGCTTAGGCGGGTCACAAGAGACCCAGTACTTC	CASSLGGSQETQYF